The source of this T cell receptor (beta chain) is a study of cytotoxic CD8 clonotypes in ibrutinib-treated CLL (dated by TCRdb to about 2021). General notes on the study: In this cohort, 15 patients were treatment-naive and ten to eleven were relapsed/refractory, while 17 to 18 had unmutated IGHV. Responses were partial in around 25 patients and complete in 2; after median around 66 months follow-up, 14 stayed in remission and approximately twelve progressed. Samples at response were collected after a median of about twelve months of treatment, with a range of about 6 to 40 months. On average, each sample yielded roughly 250,000 productive templates and roughly 95,000 productive rearrangements. Of the roughly 90 people in the trial, 26 had longitudinal samples available. Cryopreserved peripheral blood mononuclear cells were collected at three points: before therapy, at response, and at either sustained remission or disease progression. Every sample from remission and from progressive disease was obtained while the patients were still on ibrutinib.

On a MiSeq, deep resolution sequencing aimed for a depth between 1 in 1 million and 1 in 200,000 T cells, with each clonotype covered 10x on average. The immunoSEQ hsTCRB Kit was used to generate TCR beta libraries. The study's processing was this. ImmunoSEQ Data Assistant and ImmunoSEQ Analyzer were used for data analysis, and V, D and J genes were assigned according to IMGT definitions. Clonality was computed as one minus normalized Shannon entropy of productive rearrangement frequencies, ranging from 0 to 1. Only overrepresented clonotypes making up at least 0.05% of the repertoire of each patient were included in the public clonotype analysis. Some 13 age-matched healthy donor repertoires from immuneACCESS served as clonality controls. TCRdb mirrors the immuneACCESS table, restricted to in-frame sequences. Some clones are absent from its copies; in checked studies, under half trace to an unresolved V gene, and the reason for the others is unknown. V, J and clone size derive from that table, while D and trimming were established from the DNA sequence. Present in this sample are fewer than 45,000 clones, about 64% of which were seen just once. The ten largest account for 16% of the sample.

Per the publication, the time point label means: progressive disease on ibrutinib. For TCR beta library preparation, 2 to 2.5 micrograms of genomic DNA were isolated from cryopreserved PBMCs. Longitudinal blood samples from CLL patients on ibrutinib monotherapy underwent high-throughput TCR beta sequencing. The patients took part in an open-label, single-center phase 2 trial of ibrutinib monotherapy. Summary of the overall study and its limitations: Public clonotypes were rare and either contracted or stayed stable during treatment, and the rise in clonality at ibrutinib response reflected the expansion of private clonotypes. At baseline, clonality was higher than in age-matched healthy donors and showed a strong correlation with circulating CD8+ T-cell counts. At ibrutinib response clonality went up, during sustained remission it held steady, and at progression it dropped back toward baseline. Lymph node repertoires were not examined, and the timing of sampling was not matched between patients in sustained remission and those whose disease progressed.

Details on this clone: Its antigen is not yet known. The input lacks base qualities; no much larger clone sits a single base away.

From a lookup of the germline V gene, CDR1 and CDR2 are SGHRS and YFSETQ. The cysteine opens and the phenylalanine closes a CDR3 of 13 amino acids. Kept here is only the CDR3 DNA, which spans 39 bases and is read in frame from base 1. V was cut back by 4 bases and J by 3 bases, leaving a gap of 10 bases between them. The TCR originated in a human donor with chronic lymphocytic leukemia. The V gene is TRBV5-1 and the J gene is TRBJ2-5, with no reliable assignment of the D segment. Here the sequenced sample was PBMCs, taken at disease progression, from a patient treated with ibrutinib. The DNA sequence is given as TGCGCCAGCAGCCGGTCGTCCGAAGAGACCCAGTACTTC. Translated, it reads CASSRSSEETQYF.